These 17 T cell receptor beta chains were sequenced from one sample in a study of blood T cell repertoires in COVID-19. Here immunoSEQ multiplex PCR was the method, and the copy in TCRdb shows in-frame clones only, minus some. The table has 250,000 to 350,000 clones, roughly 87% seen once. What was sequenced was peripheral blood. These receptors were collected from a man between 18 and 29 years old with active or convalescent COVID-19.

CDR3 DNA sequence: TGCGCCAGCAGTCTACTCCCAGGGGGCGGGGGGGCCAGGTACGAGCAGTACTTC. It encodes CASSLLPGGGGARYEQYF. V is TRBV4-3 and J is TRBJ2-7; D perhaps matches TRBD2 (9 bases). The CDR3 totals 18 residues. The germline V and J ends were trimmed by 6 bases and 4 bases, with 28 bases remaining between them. The germline CDR1 and CDR2 sequences are LGHNA and YSLEER.

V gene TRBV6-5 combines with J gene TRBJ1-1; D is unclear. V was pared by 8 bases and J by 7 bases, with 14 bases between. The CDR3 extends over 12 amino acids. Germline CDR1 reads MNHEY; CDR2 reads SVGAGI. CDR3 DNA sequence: TGTGCCAGCCATAAGGGCGGGAGTGAAGCTTTCTTT. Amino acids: CASHKGGSEAFF.

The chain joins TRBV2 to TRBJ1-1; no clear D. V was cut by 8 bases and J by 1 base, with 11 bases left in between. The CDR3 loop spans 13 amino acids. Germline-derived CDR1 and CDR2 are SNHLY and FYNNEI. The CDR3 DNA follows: TGTGCCAGCGAGGGCACGAGGAACACTGAAGCTTTCTTT. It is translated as CASEGTRNTEAFF.

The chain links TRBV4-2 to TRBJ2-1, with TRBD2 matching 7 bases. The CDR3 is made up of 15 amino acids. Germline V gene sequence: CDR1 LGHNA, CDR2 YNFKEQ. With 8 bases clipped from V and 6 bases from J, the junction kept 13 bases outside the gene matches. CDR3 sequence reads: CASCPSAGRGNEQFF. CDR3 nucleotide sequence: TGTGCCAGCTGTCCTAGCGCTGGGAGGGGCAATGAGCAGTTCTTC.

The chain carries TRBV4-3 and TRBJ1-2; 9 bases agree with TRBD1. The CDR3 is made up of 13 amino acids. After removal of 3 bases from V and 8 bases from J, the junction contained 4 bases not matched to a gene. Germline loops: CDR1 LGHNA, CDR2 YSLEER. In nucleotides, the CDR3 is TGCGCCAGCAGCCAGAACAGGGGGCAGGGCTACACCTTC. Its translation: CASSQNRGQGYTF.

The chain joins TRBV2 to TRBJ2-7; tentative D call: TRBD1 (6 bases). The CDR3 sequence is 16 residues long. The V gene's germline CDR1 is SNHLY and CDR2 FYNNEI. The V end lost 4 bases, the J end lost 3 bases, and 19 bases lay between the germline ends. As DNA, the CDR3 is TGTGCCAGCAGTGGCAGCACCGGGACAAAAGTCTACGAGCAGTACTTC. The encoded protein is CASSGSTGTKVYEQYF.

Here the CDR3 reads CASSLGRRASGRPGELFF. CDR3 nucleotide sequence: TGTGCCAGCAGCTTAGGCCGAAGGGCTAGCGGGAGGCCCGGGGAGCTGTTTTTT. The J gene is TRBJ2-2, the V gene TRBV13, with TRBD2 matching over 11 bases. V shed 0 bases, J shed 6 bases, and the junction held 9 bases outside the gene matches. The CDR3 is 18 residues long. Germline V gene sequence: CDR1 PRHDT, CDR2 FYEKMQ (reference sequence).

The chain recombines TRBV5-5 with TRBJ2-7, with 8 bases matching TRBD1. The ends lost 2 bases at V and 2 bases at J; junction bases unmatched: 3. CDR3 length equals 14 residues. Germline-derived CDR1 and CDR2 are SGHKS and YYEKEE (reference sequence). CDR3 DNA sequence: TGTGCCAGCAGCTTAGACAGGGGTCCCTACGAGCAGTACTTC. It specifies CASSLDRGPYEQYF.

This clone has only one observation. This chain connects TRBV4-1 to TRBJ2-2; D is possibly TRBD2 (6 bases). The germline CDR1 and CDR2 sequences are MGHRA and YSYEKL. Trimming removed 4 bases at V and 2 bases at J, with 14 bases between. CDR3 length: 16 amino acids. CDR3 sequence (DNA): TGCGCCAGCAGCCTTTCGGGACTGCATAACACCGGGGAGCTGTTTTTT. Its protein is CASSLSGLHNTGELFF.

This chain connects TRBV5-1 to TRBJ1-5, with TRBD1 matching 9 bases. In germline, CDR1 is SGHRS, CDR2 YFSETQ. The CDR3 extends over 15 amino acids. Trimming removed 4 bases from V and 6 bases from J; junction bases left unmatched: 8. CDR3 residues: CASSPGQGVGQPQHF. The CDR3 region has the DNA TGCGCCAGCAGCCCGGGACAGGGAGTAGGTCAGCCCCAGCATTTT.

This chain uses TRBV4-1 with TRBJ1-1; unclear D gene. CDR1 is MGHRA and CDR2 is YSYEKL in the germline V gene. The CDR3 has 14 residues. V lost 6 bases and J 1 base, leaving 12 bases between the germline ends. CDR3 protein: CASSVDIWNTEAFF. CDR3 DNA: TGCGCCAGCAGTGTCGACATCTGGAACACTGAAGCTTTCTTT.

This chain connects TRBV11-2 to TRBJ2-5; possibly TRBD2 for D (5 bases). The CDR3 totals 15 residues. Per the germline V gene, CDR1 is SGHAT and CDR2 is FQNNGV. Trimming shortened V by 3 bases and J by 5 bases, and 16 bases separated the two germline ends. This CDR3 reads CASSLSGGFWETQYF. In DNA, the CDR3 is TGTGCCAGCAGCTTGTCAGGCGGGTTTTGGGAGACCCAGTACTTC.

The CDR3, as DNA: TGTGCCAGCAGTTTAGGGACACCGGATGGCTACACCTTC. It translates to CASSLGTPDGYTF. This sequence joins TRBV12-3 or TRBV12-4 and TRBJ1-2; D is possibly TRBD1 (5 bases). The CDR3 extends over 13 amino acids. The ends were cut back, 1 base at V and 6 bases at J, with 9 bases in the middle.

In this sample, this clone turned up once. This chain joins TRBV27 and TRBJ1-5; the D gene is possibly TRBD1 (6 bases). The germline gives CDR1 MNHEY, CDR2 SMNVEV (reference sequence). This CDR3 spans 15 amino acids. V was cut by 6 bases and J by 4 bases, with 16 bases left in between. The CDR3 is CASRTRGQLNQPQHF. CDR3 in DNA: TGTGCCAGCAGAACTAGAGGACAGTTAAATCAGCCCCAGCATTTT.

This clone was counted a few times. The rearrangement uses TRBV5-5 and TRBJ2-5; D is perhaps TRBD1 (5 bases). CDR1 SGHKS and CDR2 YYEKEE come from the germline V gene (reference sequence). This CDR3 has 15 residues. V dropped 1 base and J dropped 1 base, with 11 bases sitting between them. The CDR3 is CASSLFRASQETQYF. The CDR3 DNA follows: TGTGCCAGCAGCTTGTTCAGGGCTTCCCAAGAGACCCAGTACTTC.

The CDR3 DNA reads as TGCGCCAGCAGCTTATCGGGGGACAATGAAAAACTGTTTTTT. Translating it yields CASSLSGDNEKLFF. This chain links TRBV5-1 with TRBJ1-4; possibly TRBD1 for D (5 bases). The CDR3 length is 14 residues. V was trimmed by 2 bases and J by 5 bases, leaving 10 bases between them. CDR1 and CDR2 (germline): SGHRS, YFSETQ.

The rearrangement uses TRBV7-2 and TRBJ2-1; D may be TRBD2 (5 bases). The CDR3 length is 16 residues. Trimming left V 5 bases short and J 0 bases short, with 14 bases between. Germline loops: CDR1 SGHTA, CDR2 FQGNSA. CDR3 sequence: CASSPGLPDSYNEQFF. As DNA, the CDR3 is TGTGCCAGCAGCCCCGGACTTCCAGACTCCTACAATGAGCAGTTCTTC.